Shown below are 19 T cell receptor beta chains from a single sample sequenced in a study of T cells after yellow fever vaccination. Each CDR3 protein is one row after TCRdb ran MiXCR on the 5' RACE reads. The table lists around 100,000 distinct CDR3 sequences, 8.4% of them singletons, with over 25% in the top ten. The sample consisted of CD8+ T cells sorted from PBMCs, taken 45 days after the yellow fever booster vaccination. The receptor source for this set is a man aged 30 to 45 who received the YFV17D yellow fever vaccine.

A remark on this clonotype: With a much larger clone just one base away, this may be a read error. The V call is TRBV10-2, the J call TRBJ2-5; D may be TRBD2 (6 bases). Germline CDR1 is WSHSY and CDR2 is SAAADI. The CDR3 sequence is 15 residues long. Here the CDR3 DNA reads TGCGCCAGCAGTGCGGCTAGCGAGAGCCAAGAGAGCCAGTACTTC. Residues: CASSAASESQESQYF.

This clonotype was detected a few times. This chain joins TRBV11-2 and TRBJ2-1, with 9 bases identical to TRBD2. Trimming took 5 bases from V and 4 from J; bases not matched to a gene: 6. Germline V CDR1 and CDR2: SGHAT, FQNNGV. The CDR3 is 15 amino acids. The CDR3: CASSHGTSRYNEQFF. The CDR3 bases are TGTGCCAGCAGCCATGGGACTAGCAGGTACAATGAGCAGTTCTTC.

This clonotype occurred many times. The chain uses TRBV6-2 or TRBV6-3 and TRBJ2-1; no reliable D call. Germline V gene sequence: CDR1 MNHEY, CDR2 SVGEGT. There are 16 residues in the CDR3. With 6 bases removed from V and 1 base from J, the gap between germline ends came to 16 bases. The CDR3 loop reads CASSRTDPISYNEQFF. The CDR3 DNA follows: TGTGCCAGCAGCCGGACGGACCCGATTTCCTACAATGAGCAGTTCTTC.

In this sample, this clonotype turned up many times. The V and J genes are TRBV7-9 and TRBJ1-1; D call uncertain. From germline, CDR1 is SEHNR and CDR2 FQNEAQ (reference sequence). The V and J ends lost 5 bases and 3 bases respectively, with 10 bases between them. The CDR3 runs to 13 residues. CDR3 sequence reads: CASSVGRYTEAFF. The DNA of the CDR3 is TGTGCCAGCAGCGTCGGGAGATACACTGAAGCTTTCTTT. The complete variable domain, with remaining parts taken from reference TRBV7-9 and TRBJ1-1, reads DTGVSQNPRHKITKRGQNVTFRCDPISEHNRLYWYRQTLGQGPEFLTYFQNEAQLEKSRLLSDRFSAERPKGSFSTLEIQRTEQGDSAMYLCASSVGRYTEAFFGQGTRLTVV.

This clonotype was detected many times. The genes are TRBV6-6 and TRBJ2-7; D gene uncertain. Germline V gene sequence: CDR1 MNHNY, CDR2 SVGAGI (reference sequence). V shed 6 bases and J shed 3 bases, with 15 bases lying between them. This CDR3 has 14 amino acids. Here the CDR3 DNA reads TGTGCCAGCAGCCACTCCGACACCGTCTACGAGCAGTACTTC. Amino acids: CASSHSDTVYEQYF.

This clonotype was counted a few times. This chain links TRBV11-2 with TRBJ2-7, with 11 bases fitting TRBD2. V was pared by 8 bases and J by 3 bases, with 3 bases of the junction left unmatched. Germline V gene sequence: CDR1 SGHAT, CDR2 FQNNGV. The CDR3 loop spans 13 amino acids. The CDR3 reads CASGLAGNYEQYF. In DNA form, the CDR3 reads TGTGCCAGCGGACTAGCGGGTAACTACGAGCAGTACTTC.

This clonotype occurred many times. This chain uses TRBV20-1 with TRBJ2-1, with TRBD2 identical over 12 bases. With 0 bases clipped from V and 9 bases from J, the junction kept 3 bases outside the gene matches. The CDR3 spans 14 residues. The V gene's germline CDR1 is DFQATT and CDR2 SNEGSKA (reference sequence). This CDR3 is CSAREGLAGSEQFF. The CDR3 DNA reads TGCAGTGCTAGAGAAGGACTAGCGGGAAGTGAGCAGTTCTTC.

This clonotype was seen more than once but under ten times. CDR3 DNA: TGTGCCAGCTCACCGCAAGGGGTGGGGAATGAGCAGTTCTTC. It is translated as CASSPQGVGNEQFF. This sequence joins TRBV18 and TRBJ2-1, with D tentatively TRBD1 (5 bases). The CDR3 runs to 14 residues. Germline V gene data show CDR1 as KGHSH and CDR2 as LQKENI. V lost 3 bases and J 7 bases, leaving 13 bases between the germline ends.

The V and J genes are TRBV5-1 and TRBJ2-3; no firm D call. This CDR3 region has 14 residues. V was clipped by 0 bases and J by 1 base, with 6 bases between them. Germline V gene lookup returns CDR1 SGHRS and CDR2 YFSETQ. The CDR3 is CASSLDGRTDTQYF. CDR3 nucleotides: TGCGCCAGCAGCTTGGACGGACGCACAGATACGCAGTATTTT.

Ten or more counts support this clonotype. The chain couples TRBV11-1 to TRBJ2-7; the D is unclear. The CDR3 covers 12 residues. V gave up 3 bases and J gave up 3 bases, with 6 bases separating them. The V gene's germline CDR1 is SGHAT and CDR2 FQDESV (reference sequence). As DNA, the CDR3 is TGTGCCAGCAGCTTTGGCGACTACGAGCAGTACTTC. Translation gives CASSFGDYEQYF.

The chain is built from TRBV5-4 and TRBJ2-7; D is unclear. The germline V gene encodes CDR1 SGHNT and CDR2 YYREEE (reference sequence). The CDR3 sequence is 11 residues long. V dropped 7 bases and J dropped 6 bases, with 11 bases sitting between them. The CDR3 sequence is CASGPQSEQYF. In nucleotides, the CDR3 is TGTGCCAGCGGACCTCAAAGCGAGCAGTACTTC.

This clonotype was recorded at least ten times. This rearrangement joins TRBV5-1 to TRBJ1-1, with D unclear. V was pared by 2 bases and J by 1 base, with 15 bases between. The CDR3 totals 16 residues. The germline V gene encodes CDR1 SGHRS and CDR2 YFSETQ. CDR3 bases: TGCGCCAGCAGCTTTCTACCGAAACCTACGAACACTGAAGCTTTCTTT. This codes for CASSFLPKPTNTEAFF. Full variable domain (rest looked up from reference TRBV5-1 and TRBJ1-1): KAGVTQTPRYLIKTRGQQVTLSCSPISGHRSVSWYQQTPGQGLQFLFEYFSETQRNKGNFPGRFSGRQFSNSRSEMNVSTLELGDSALYLCASSFLPKPTNTEAFFGQGTRLTVV.

Written as DNA, the CDR3 is TGCGCCAGCAGTGACGGGCTAGAGTGGAATGAGCAGTTCTTC. This sequence encodes CASSDGLEWNEQFF. This chain joins TRBV10-2 and TRBJ2-1; D gene unclear. CDR1 WSHSY and CDR2 SAAADI come from the germline V gene. The V end was cut by 3 bases, the J end by 7 bases, with 13 bases between. The CDR3 totals 14 residues.

The sample holds many counts of this clonotype. The V gene is TRBV15, the J gene TRBJ2-1, with TRBD2 matching 7 bases. V was pared by 0 bases and J by 2 bases, with 4 bases of the junction left unmatched. CDR3 length equals 16 residues. Germline V gives CDR1 LNHNV, CDR2 YYDKDF (reference sequence). The CDR3 spells CATSRDRAGAYNEQFF. CDR3 sequence (DNA): TGTGCCACCAGCAGAGACCGGGCGGGAGCCTACAATGAGCAGTTCTTC.

In its sample, this clonotype was seen many times. The chain combines TRBV5-1 with TRBJ2-3; TRBD1 aligns across 7 bases. V lost 4 bases, J lost 1 base, and 6 bases stayed unmatched. The CDR3 extends over 15 amino acids. The germline CDR1 and CDR2 sequences are SGHRS and YFSETQ. In DNA form, the CDR3 reads TGCGCCAGCAGCATCGGGACAGCCCGCACAGATACGCAGTATTTT. This encodes CASSIGTARTDTQYF.

Many counts were recorded for this clonotype. V and J are TRBV5-1 and TRBJ1-1; no clear D. From germline, CDR1 is SGHRS and CDR2 YFSETQ. The CDR3 spans 15 residues. Trimming stripped 0 bases from V and 1 base from J, with 10 bases between. The CDR3 nucleotides read TGCGCCAGCAGCTTGGAGCCCGGATCGAACACTGAAGCTTTCTTT. This translates into CASSLEPGSNTEAFF.

Many counts were recorded for this clonotype. The J gene is TRBJ2-5, the V gene TRBV29-1; maybe TRBD2 (5 bases). This CDR3 spans 14 amino acids. Trimming took 0 bases from V and 4 from J, leaving 12 bases between them. CDR1 and CDR2 (germline): SQVTM, ANQGSEA. The CDR3 DNA reads TGCAGCGTTGAAGATGGCCACGGGGTAGAGACCCAGTACTTC. Residues: CSVEDGHGVETQYF.

This clonotype has ten or more counts. The V gene is TRBV12-3 or TRBV12-4, the J gene TRBJ1-1; possible D gene TRBD1, 5 bases. This CDR3 has 12 residues. V lost 4 bases and J 6 bases, leaving 9 bases between the germline ends. For the CDR3, the DNA is TGTGCCAGCAGTTCCATGGGGGCTGAAGCTTTCTTT. Protein: CASSSMGAEAFF.

This clonotype was picked up many times. At one boundary the junction diverges from the germline segment, which might be a read error. For the CDR3, the DNA is TGTGCCAGCACCCCAAAGGAGGGGGTCCCTATGGACTTC. It yields the protein CASTPKEGVPMDF. This rearrangement joins TRBV6-1 to TRBJ2-7; D is tentatively TRBD1 or TRBD2 (6 bases each). The CDR3 runs to 13 residues. CDR1 MNHNS and CDR2 SASEGT come from the germline V gene.